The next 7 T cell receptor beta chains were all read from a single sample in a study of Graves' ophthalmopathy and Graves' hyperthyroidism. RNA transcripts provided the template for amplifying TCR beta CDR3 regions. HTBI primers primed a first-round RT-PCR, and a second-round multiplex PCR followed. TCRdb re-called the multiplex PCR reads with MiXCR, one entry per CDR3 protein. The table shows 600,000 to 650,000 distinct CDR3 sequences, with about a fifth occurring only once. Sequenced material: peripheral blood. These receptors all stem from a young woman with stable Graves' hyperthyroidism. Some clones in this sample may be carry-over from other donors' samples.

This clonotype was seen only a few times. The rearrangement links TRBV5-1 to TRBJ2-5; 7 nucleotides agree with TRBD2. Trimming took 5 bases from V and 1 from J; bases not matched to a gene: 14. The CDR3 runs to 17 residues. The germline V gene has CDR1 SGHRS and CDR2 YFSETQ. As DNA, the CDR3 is TGCGCCAGCAGATCAGGCCTGAGACTAGCCCCCCAAGAGACCCAGTACTTC. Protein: CASRSGLRLAPQETQYF.

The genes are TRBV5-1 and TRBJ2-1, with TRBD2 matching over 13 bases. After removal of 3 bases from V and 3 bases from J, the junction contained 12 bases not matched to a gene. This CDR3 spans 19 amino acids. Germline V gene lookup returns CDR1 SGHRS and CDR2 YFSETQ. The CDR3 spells CASSYGTERTSGGYNEQFF. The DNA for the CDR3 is TGCGCCAGCAGCTACGGGACAGAGAGGACTAGCGGGGGCTACAATGAGCAGTTCTTC.

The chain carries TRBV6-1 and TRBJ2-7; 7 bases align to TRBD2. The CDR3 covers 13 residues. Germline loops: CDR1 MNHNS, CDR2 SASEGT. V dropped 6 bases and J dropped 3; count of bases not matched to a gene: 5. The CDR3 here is CASRVGGGYEQYF. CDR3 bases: TGTGCCAGCAGAGTAGGCGGGGGCTACGAGCAGTACTTC.

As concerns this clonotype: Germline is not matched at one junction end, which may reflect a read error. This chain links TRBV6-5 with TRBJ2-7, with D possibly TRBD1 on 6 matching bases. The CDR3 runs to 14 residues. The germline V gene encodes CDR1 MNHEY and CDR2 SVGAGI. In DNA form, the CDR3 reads TGTGCCAGCAGTTCCGCCCCACAGGGAGCGAGCGGTTCCTTC. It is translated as CASSSAPQGASGSF.

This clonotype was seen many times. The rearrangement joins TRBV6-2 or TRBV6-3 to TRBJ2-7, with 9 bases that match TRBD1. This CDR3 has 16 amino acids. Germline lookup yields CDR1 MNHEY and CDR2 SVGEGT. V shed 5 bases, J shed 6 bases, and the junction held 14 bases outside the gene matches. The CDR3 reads CASSPLPGQGVPEQYF. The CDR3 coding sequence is TGTGCCAGCAGTCCGTTACCGGGACAGGGAGTACCCGAGCAGTACTTC.

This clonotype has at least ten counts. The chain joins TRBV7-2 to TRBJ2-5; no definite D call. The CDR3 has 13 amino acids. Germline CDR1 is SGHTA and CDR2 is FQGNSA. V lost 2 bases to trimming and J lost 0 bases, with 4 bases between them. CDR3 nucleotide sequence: TGTGCCAGCAGCTTATCAAACCAAGAGACCCAGTACTTC. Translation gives CASSLSNQETQYF.

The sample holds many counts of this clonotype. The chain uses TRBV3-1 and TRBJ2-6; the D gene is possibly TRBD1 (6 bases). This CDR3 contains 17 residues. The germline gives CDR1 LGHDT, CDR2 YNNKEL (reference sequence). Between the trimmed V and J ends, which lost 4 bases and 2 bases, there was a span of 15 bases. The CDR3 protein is CASSLLSGEAGANVLTF. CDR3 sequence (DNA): TGTGCCAGCAGCCTACTTTCAGGGGAAGCTGGGGCCAACGTCCTGACTTTC.